The 31 T cell receptor beta chains below all came from one sample that was sequenced in a study of breast tumors, draining lymph nodes, adjacent tissues. Samples came from axillary lymph nodes draining the breast cancer. MiXCR, run by TCRdb on the multiplex PCR reads, gives a single entry per CDR3 protein. This repertoire shows some 170,000 distinct CDR3 sequences, 30% to 40% found once; its top ten account for over 3.5%. The sequenced sample was axillary lymph node tissue. The source of these receptors is a female donor with breast cancer. Some clones in this sample may be carry-over from other donors' samples.

The CDR3 sequence is CASTPGAGKNIQYF. CDR3 DNA: TGTGCCAGCACCCCCGGGGCAGGCAAAAACATTCAGTACTTC. The chain employs TRBV2 and TRBJ2-4; D could derive from TRBD1 or TRBD2 (5 bases each). Trimming shortened V by 7 bases and J by 3 bases, and 13 bases separated the two germline ends. The CDR3 loop spans 14 amino acids. Germline V gene data show CDR1 as SNHLY and CDR2 as FYNNEI. The full variable domain, completed using reference TRBV2 and TRBJ2-4, is EPEVTQTPSHQVTQMGQEVILRCVPISNHLYFYWYRQILGQKVEFLVSFYNNEISEKSEIFDDQFSVERPDGSNFTLKIRSTKLEDSAMYFCASTPGAGKNIQYFGAGTRLSVL.

For this clonotype: At one boundary the junction diverges from the germline segment, which might be a read error. The rearrangement joins TRBV7-2 to TRBJ1-2; possible D gene TRBD1, 5 bases. The CDR3 extends over 12 amino acids. From germline, CDR1 is SGHTA and CDR2 FQGNSA. This chain's CDR3 is CASSLVGAGYAF. The CDR3 bases are TGTGCTAGCAGCTTAGTAGGGGCAGGCTACGCCTTC.

Comments on this clonotype: Since no conserved phenylalanine or tryptophan closes the CDR3, a read error is the likely cause. The rearrangement joins TRBV10-3 to TRBJ2-2; 7 bases are shared with TRBD1. The DNA end is more similar to TRBJ1-1, so the J call may be wrong. The CDR3 loop spans 15 amino acids. CDR1 is ENHRY, CDR2 SYGVKD, per germline. CDR3 DNA sequence: TGTGCCATCAGTCGGGAGTCTACAGGGGATTCTGAAGCTTTCCTT. Encoded protein: CAISRESTGDSEAFL.

There are many counts of this clonotype. This chain uses TRBV6-5 with TRBJ2-2, with D unclear. The CDR3 loop spans 13 amino acids. CDR1 and CDR2 (germline): MNHEY, SVGAGI. The V and J ends lost 6 bases and 5 bases respectively, with 10 bases between them. In DNA form, the CDR3 reads TGTGCCAGCAGCCTCTGGGGTACCGGGGAGCTGTTTTTT. Translating gives CASSLWGTGELFF.

This sequence joins TRBV5-1 and TRBJ1-4; D may be TRBD1 (5 bases). Germline CDR1 reads SGHRS; CDR2 reads YFSETQ. V was cut by 5 bases and J by 0 bases, with 14 bases left in between. The CDR3 length is 16 residues. DNA of the CDR3: TGCGCCAGCAGGTCGGGAGGGGCCGCAACTAATGAAAAACTGTTTTTT. Its protein is CASRSGGAATNEKLFF.

This clonotype occurred many times. The chain recombines TRBV12-3 or TRBV12-4 with TRBJ2-7; D might be TRBD2 (6 bases). The CDR3 consists of 12 residues. Trimming took off 6 bases at V and 4 bases at J, with 10 bases between the two ends. The CDR3 protein is CASRSGEYEQYF. The CDR3 nucleotides are TGTGCCAGCAGGTCGGGGGAGTACGAGCAGTACTTC.

This clonotype appeared many times. The DNA of the CDR3 is TGTGCCAGCTCACCACAGAATAGCAATCAGCCCCAGCATTTT. It codes for CASSPQNSNQPQHF. This rearrangement joins TRBV18 to TRBJ1-5; D gene uncertain. The CDR3 covers 14 residues. In germline, CDR1 is KGHSH, CDR2 LQKENI. V lost 1 base, J lost 0 bases, and 4 bases lay in between.

At least ten counts were recorded for this clonotype. J is TRBJ2-7 and V is TRBV6-5, with TRBD1 matching 11 bases. This CDR3 comprises 15 residues. V trimming: 0 bases; J trimming: 6 bases; junction bases outside the gene matches: 4. CDR1 and CDR2 from the germline V gene are MNHEY and SVGAGI. CDR3 in amino acids: CASSYSDRGLSEQYF. The CDR3 DNA reads as TGTGCCAGCAGTTACTCGGACAGGGGGCTGAGCGAGCAGTACTTC.

This clonotype was counted at least ten times. V and J are TRBV3-1 and TRBJ2-7, with TRBD1 matching over 9 bases. This CDR3 is built from 14 residues. After removal of 5 bases from V and 6 bases from J, the junction contained 8 bases not matched to a gene. Per the germline V gene, CDR1 is LGHDT and CDR2 is YNNKEL (reference sequence). This chain's CDR3 is CASSARDRVGEQYF. DNA for the CDR3: TGTGCCAGCAGCGCCCGGGACAGGGTTGGCGAGCAGTACTTC.

This clonotype was seen only a few times. The CDR3 reads CAIRGVNTEAFF. CDR3 coding DNA: TGTGCCATCCGGGGGGTGAACACTGAAGCTTTCTTT. The chain combines TRBV10-3 with TRBJ1-1, with D maybe TRBD1 (5 bases). Trimming removed 8 bases from V and 0 bases from J, with 7 bases in between. In germline, CDR1 is ENHRY, CDR2 SYGVKD. The CDR3 totals 12 residues.

This clonotype showed up many times. CDR3: CASSPDRIGTGELFF. DNA for the CDR3: TGTGCCAGCTCCCCGGACAGGATAGGCACCGGGGAGCTGTTTTTT. The J gene is TRBJ2-2, the V gene TRBV2; 7 bases line up with TRBD1. Per germline, CDR1 SNHLY and CDR2 FYNNEI. The CDR3 loop spans 15 amino acids. J was trimmed by 4 bases and V by 8 bases; bases with no gene match: 10.

This clonotype was recorded many times. V usage is TRBV6-2 or TRBV6-3 and J usage is TRBJ2-7; D ambiguous. The length of the CDR3 is 12 residues. Per germline, CDR1 MNHEY and CDR2 SVGEGT. V was trimmed by 10 bases and J by 6 bases, leaving 16 bases between them. CDR3 nucleotides: TGTGCCACCCAAGACGCCGGCACCGAGCAGTACTTC. This sequence encodes CATQDAGTEQYF.

The count of this clonotype is one. The CDR3 end shows no conserved phenylalanine or tryptophan, and so a read error is likely. The gene calls are TRBV29-1 and TRBJ1-2, with 7 bases fitting TRBD1. This CDR3 has 11 residues. Trimming cost V 7 bases and J 8 bases; bases outside gene matches: 7. The V gene's germline CDR1 is SQVTM and CDR2 ANQGSEA. The CDR3 here is CSASGQHGYTL. DNA of the CDR3: TGCAGCGCCTCGGGACAGCACGGCTACACCCTC.

There are many counts of this clonotype. This chain joins TRBV4-2 and TRBJ2-1; tentative D call: TRBD2 (7 bases). This CDR3 has 13 amino acids. In germline, CDR1 is LGHNA, CDR2 YNFKEQ. The ends were cut back, 3 bases at V and 9 bases at J, with 12 bases in the middle. CDR3 amino acids: CASSQGGQAEQFF. The CDR3 coding sequence is TGTGCCAGCAGCCAGGGGGGGCAGGCTGAGCAGTTCTTC.

This clonotype was counted at least ten times. V usage is TRBV29-1 and J usage is TRBJ1-2, with 7 bases aligning to TRBD1. The CDR3 spans 12 residues. Germline CDR1 is SQVTM and CDR2 is ANQGSEA. V dropped 7 bases and J dropped 3; count of bases not matched to a gene: 5. CDR3 protein: CSGYDRDYGYTF. DNA of the CDR3: TGCAGCGGCTATGACAGGGACTATGGCTACACCTTC.

Ten or more counts support this clonotype. CDR3 in DNA: TGTGCCAGCAGTTACTCGGCAGCTAAAGGCTACACCTTC. Translated, it gives CASSYSAAKGYTF. The chain carries TRBV6-5 and TRBJ1-2; D is ambiguous. Germline lookup yields CDR1 MNHEY and CDR2 SVGAGI. Trimming removed 0 bases from V and 8 bases from J, with 10 bases in between. This CDR3 has 13 residues.

The rearrangement uses TRBV19 and TRBJ1-1; 12 nucleotides line up with TRBD1. Trimming took 3 bases from V and 1 from J; bases not matched to a gene: 3. In germline, CDR1 is LNHDA, CDR2 SQIVND (reference sequence). CDR3 length: 16 residues. The CDR3 reads CASSIGTGGPNTEAFF. The CDR3 coding sequence is TGTGCCAGTAGTATTGGGACAGGGGGCCCGAACACTGAAGCTTTCTTT. Full variable domain (outside the CDR3, taken from reference TRBV19 and TRBJ1-1): DGGITQSPKYLFRKEGQNVTLSCEQNLNHDAMYWYRQDPGQGLRLIYYSQIVNDFQKGDIAEGYSVSREKKESFPLTVTSAQKNPTAFYLCASSIGTGGPNTEAFFGQGTRLTVV.

The rearrangement joins TRBV20-1 to TRBJ2-7; 7 nucleotides agree with TRBD2. The CDR3 covers 14 residues. Germline loops: CDR1 DFQATT, CDR2 SNEGSKA (reference sequence). V shed 3 bases and J 5 bases; nucleotides not matched to a gene: 10. This CDR3 is CSARRTSDWDEQYF. DNA of the CDR3: TGCAGTGCTAGGCGGACTAGTGATTGGGACGAGCAGTACTTC.

This clonotype was detected a few times. The rearrangement uses TRBV2 and TRBJ1-1; no reliable D call. Per the germline V gene, CDR1 is SNHLY and CDR2 is FYNNEI. Trimming removed 6 bases from V and 0 bases from J, with 14 bases in between. The CDR3 runs to 15 residues. In DNA, the CDR3 is TGTGCCAGCAGGCCCGAACAAGGGTTGAACACTGAAGCTTTCTTT. This gives the protein CASRPEQGLNTEAFF.

This clonotype was seen many times. The chain employs TRBV11-2 and TRBJ2-7; TRBD2 agrees at 10 bases. Germline-derived CDR1 and CDR2 are SGHAT and FQNNGV. V trimming: 5 bases; J trimming: 5 bases; junction bases outside the gene matches: 9. The CDR3 contains 15 residues. The chain's CDR3 is CASSIPLAGLDEQYF. The DNA for the CDR3 is TGTGCCAGCAGCATTCCACTAGCGGGACTCGACGAGCAGTACTTC.

The table lists this clonotype with many counts. V is TRBV20-1 and J is TRBJ2-5, with D perhaps assigned TRBD1 or TRBD2 (7 bases each). CDR3 length: 14 amino acids. The germline V and J ends were trimmed by 5 bases and 7 bases, with 20 bases remaining between them. Germline CDR1 and CDR2: DFQATT and SNEGSKA (reference sequence). CDR3 bases: TGCAGTGCTCCCAGGGAGGGGGCGGAAGCGACCCAGTACTTC. Translated: CSAPREGAEATQYF.

The rearrangement joins TRBV19 to TRBJ1-1; D is unresolved. This CDR3 is 11 amino acids long. Germline loops: CDR1 LNHDA, CDR2 SQIVND (reference sequence). Trimming left V 3 bases short and J 7 bases short, with 6 bases between. The CDR3 here is CASSILVEAFF. For the CDR3, the DNA is TGTGCCAGTAGTATTCTCGTTGAAGCTTTCTTT.

This clonotype has at least ten counts. The rearrangement uses TRBV12-3 or TRBV12-4 and TRBJ1-3; D may be TRBD1 (5 bases). CDR3 size: 22 residues. V lost 3 bases and J 0 bases, leaving 30 bases between the germline ends. In nucleotides, the CDR3 is TGTGCCAGCAGTTTTAACAAAGGGGTATGGGAGGGGACCCCGTTCTCTGGAAACACCATATATTTT. Translated, it gives CASSFNKGVWEGTPFSGNTIYF.

At least ten counts were recorded for this clonotype. This rearrangement joins TRBV19 to TRBJ2-2; the match to TRBD2 covers 15 bases. The CDR3 length is 17 residues. V shed 9 bases and J 4 bases; nucleotides not matched to a gene: 9. Looked up from germline, CDR1 is LNHDA and CDR2 is SQIVND (reference sequence). As DNA, the CDR3 is TGTGCCAGCAACACCAGGACTAGCGGGAGGGCCACCGGGGAGCTGTTTTTT. As protein: CASNTRTSGRATGELFF.

A few counts support this clonotype. This sequence joins TRBV18 and TRBJ1-1, with TRBD1 matching 7 bases. Trimming cost V 5 bases and J 5 bases; bases outside gene matches: 8. This CDR3 has 14 residues. The V gene's germline CDR1 is KGHSH and CDR2 LQKENI. Here the CDR3 DNA reads TGTGCCAGCTCAGGTAACAGGGGTGGTACTGAAGCTTTCTTT. Translation: CASSGNRGGTEAFF.

Worth noting for this clonotype: Lacking the conserved final phenylalanine or tryptophan, this CDR3 likely reflects a read error. The chain links TRBV30 to TRBJ1-5; D call uncertain. Trimming pared 2 bases from V and 4 bases from J, leaving 15 bases between. There are 15 residues in the CDR3. Germline-derived CDR1 and CDR2 are GTSNPN and SVGIG (reference sequence). The CDR3 loop reads CAWSIQGVGNQPQHL. As DNA, the CDR3 is TGTGCCTGGAGTATCCAAGGCGTAGGGAATCAGCCCCAGCATCTT.

The sample holds many counts of this clonotype. The J gene is TRBJ1-5, the V gene TRBV7-2; D is ambiguous. V was trimmed by 4 bases and J by 9 bases, leaving 7 bases between them. The CDR3 spans 11 residues. Germline V gives CDR1 SGHTA, CDR2 FQGNSA. The CDR3 protein is CASSSRGPQHF. CDR3 sequence (DNA): TGTGCCAGCAGCTCGCGGGGGCCCCAGCATTTT.

The rearrangement uses TRBV19 and TRBJ2-2; no clear D gene. Germline loops: CDR1 LNHDA, CDR2 SQIVND (reference sequence). V shed 0 bases and J shed 7 bases, with 6 bases lying between them. The CDR3 length is 13 residues. The CDR3 is CASSIDPGGELFF. The CDR3 nucleotides are TGTGCCAGTAGTATAGATCCGGGCGGGGAGCTGTTTTTT.

On this clonotype itself: Because the CDR3 is missing its conserved closing phenylalanine or tryptophan, this is likely a read error. This chain links TRBV19 with TRBJ2-1; 7 bases line up with TRBD2. V lost 6 bases and J lost 2; bases outside the gene matches: 10. This CDR3 contains 16 residues. In germline, CDR1 is LNHDA, CDR2 SQIVND (reference sequence). The CDR3 DNA reads as TGTGCCAGTAGACCGCTACTGGGACTAACCTACAATGAGCAGTTCTGC. It is translated as CASRPLLGLTYNEQFC.

This clonotype was observed a single time. The V and J genes are TRBV2 and TRBJ2-6; D remains unclear. CDR3 length: 17 amino acids. The V gene lost 8 bases and the J gene lost 0 bases, with 17 bases spanning the gap. Germline assignment: CDR1 SNHLY and CDR2 FYNNEI. The chain's CDR3 is CASGFPGLCSGANVLTF. The DNA for the CDR3 is TGTGCCAGCGGGTTCCCCGGGCTGTGCTCTGGGGCCAACGTCCTGACTTTC.

A note on this clonotype: This could be a read error, since a much larger clone is one nucleotide away. The chain uses TRBV6-2 or TRBV6-3 and TRBJ2-3; no firm D call. The end of the DNA is better explained by TRBJ1-5, so the J call may be wrong. There are 13 residues in the CDR3. Looked up from germline, CDR1 is MNHEY and CDR2 is SVGEGT. In DNA form, the CDR3 reads TGTGCCAGCAGTTACTTCGACCCAGATACGCAGCATTTT. Amino acids: CASSYFDPDTQHF.